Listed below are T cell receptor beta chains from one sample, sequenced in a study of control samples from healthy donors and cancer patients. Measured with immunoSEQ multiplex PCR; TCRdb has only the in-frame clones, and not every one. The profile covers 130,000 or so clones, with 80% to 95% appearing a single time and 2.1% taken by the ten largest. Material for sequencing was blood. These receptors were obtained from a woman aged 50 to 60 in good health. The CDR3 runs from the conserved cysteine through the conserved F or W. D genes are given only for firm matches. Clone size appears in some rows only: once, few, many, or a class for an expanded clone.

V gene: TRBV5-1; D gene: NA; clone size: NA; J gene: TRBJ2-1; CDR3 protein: CASRVGNNEQFF; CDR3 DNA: TGCGCCAGCAGGGTAGGGAACAATGAGCAGTTCTTC
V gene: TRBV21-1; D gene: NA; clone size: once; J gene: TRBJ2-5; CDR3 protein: CASSIGDQASGGIGETQYF; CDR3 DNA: TGTGCCAGCAGCATTGGTGATCAGGCTAGCGGGGGGATAGGAGAGACCCAGTACTTC
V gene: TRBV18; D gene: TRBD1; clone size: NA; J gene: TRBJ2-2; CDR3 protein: CASSQDRGGGELFF; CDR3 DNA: TGTGCCAGCTCACAGGACAGGGGCGGCGGGGAGCTGTTTTTT
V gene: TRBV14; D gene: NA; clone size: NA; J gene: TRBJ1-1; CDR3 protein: CASSQGTVSWGTEAFF; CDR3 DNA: TGTGCCAGCAGCCAAGGTACAGTCTCCTGGGGCACTGAAGCTTTCTTT
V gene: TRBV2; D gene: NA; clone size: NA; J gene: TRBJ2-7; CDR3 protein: CASSLGFLYEQYF; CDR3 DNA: TGTGCCAGCAGTCTGGGATTCCTCTACGAGCAGTACTTC
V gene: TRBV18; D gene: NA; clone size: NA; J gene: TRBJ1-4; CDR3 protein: CASSPARHGEKLFF; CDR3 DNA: TGTGCCAGCTCACCGGCTCGCCATGGCGAAAAACTGTTTTTT
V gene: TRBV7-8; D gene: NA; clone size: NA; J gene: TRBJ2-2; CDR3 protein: CASSSIRDAWTTPTGELFF; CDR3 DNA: TGTGCCAGCAGCTCGATACGGGATGCCTGGACTACACCCACCGGGGAGCTGTTTTTT
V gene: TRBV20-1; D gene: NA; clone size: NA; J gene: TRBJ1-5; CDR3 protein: CSASAGLQPQHF; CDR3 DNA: TGCAGTGCTAGTGCAGGTCTTCAGCCCCAGCATTTT
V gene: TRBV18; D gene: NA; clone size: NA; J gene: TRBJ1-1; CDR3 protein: CASSPQVRGGTEAFF; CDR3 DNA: TGTGCCAGCTCACCACAGGTCAGGGGAGGGACTGAAGCTTTCTTT
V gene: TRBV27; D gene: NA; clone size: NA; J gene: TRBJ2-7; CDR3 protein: CASSWAEASYEQYF; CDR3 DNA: TGTGCCAGCAGTTGGGCGGAAGCCTCCTACGAGCAGTACTTC
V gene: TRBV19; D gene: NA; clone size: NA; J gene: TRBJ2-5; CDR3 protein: CASQGRGAETQYF; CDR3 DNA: TGTGCCAGTCAGGGGAGGGGGGCAGAGACCCAGTACTTC
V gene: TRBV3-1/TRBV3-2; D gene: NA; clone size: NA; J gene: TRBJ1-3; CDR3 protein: CASGESSGNTIYF; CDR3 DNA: TGTGCCAGTGGGGAGTCCTCTGGAAACACCATATATTTT
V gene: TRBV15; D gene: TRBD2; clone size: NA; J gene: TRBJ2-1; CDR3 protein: CATSRPRGGPNEQFF; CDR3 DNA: TGTGCCACCAGCAGACCGCGGGGGGGCCCCAATGAGCAGTTCTTC
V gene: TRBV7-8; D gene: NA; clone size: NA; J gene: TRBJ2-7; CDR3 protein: CASSLGDRSQYF; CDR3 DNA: TGTGCCAGCAGCTTAGGGGACCGAAGTCAGTACTTC
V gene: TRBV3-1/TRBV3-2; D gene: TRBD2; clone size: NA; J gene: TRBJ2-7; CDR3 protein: CASSKRGAGRTYEQYF; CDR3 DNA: TGTGCCAGCAGCAAAAGAGGAGCGGGGCGGACCTACGAGCAGTACTTC
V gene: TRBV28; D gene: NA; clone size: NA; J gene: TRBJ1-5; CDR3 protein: CASSFPGADQPQHF; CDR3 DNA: TGTGCCAGCAGTTTTCCGGGGGCCGATCAGCCCCAGCATTTT
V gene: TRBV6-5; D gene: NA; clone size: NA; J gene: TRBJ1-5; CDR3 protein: CASSRGGQPQHF; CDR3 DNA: TGTGCCAGCAGTCGGGGCGGTCAGCCCCAGCATTTT
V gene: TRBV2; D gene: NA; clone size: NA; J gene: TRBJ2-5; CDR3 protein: CASSEGLGAQYF; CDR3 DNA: TGTGCCAGCAGTGAGGGGCTCGGGGCCCAGTACTTC
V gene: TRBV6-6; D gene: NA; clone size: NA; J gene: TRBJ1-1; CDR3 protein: CASSHDKVTPEAFF; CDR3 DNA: TGTGCCAGCAGCCACGACAAGGTGACCCCTGAAGCTTTCTTT
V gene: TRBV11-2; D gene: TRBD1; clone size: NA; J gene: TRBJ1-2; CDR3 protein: CASSLGDRLNYGYTF; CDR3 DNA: TGTGCCAGCAGCTTAGGGGACAGGCTTAACTATGGCTACACCTTC
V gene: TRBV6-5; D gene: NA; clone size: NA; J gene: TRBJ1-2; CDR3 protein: CASRPQGSYGYTF; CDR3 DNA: TGTGCCAGCAGACCACAGGGATCCTATGGCTACACCTTC
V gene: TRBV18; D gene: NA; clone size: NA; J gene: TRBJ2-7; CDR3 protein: CASSQGDEQYF; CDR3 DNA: TGTGCCAGCTCACAAGGGGACGAGCAGTACTTC